These 4 T cell receptor beta chains were all obtained from the same sample, sequenced in a study of cytomegalovirus exposure and HLA in healthy donors. It was with 60 Vbeta and 13 Jbeta primers that the PCR ran. Produced via immunoSEQ multiplex PCR; TCRdb's table is partial and in-frame only. The sample lists 110,000 or so clones, around 68% occurring once. The sample consisted of PBMCs. These receptors all stem from a woman aged 35 to 49 in good health and CMV-seropositive.

The chain links TRBV4-1 to TRBJ1-2; 7 nucleotides line up with TRBD1. From germline, CDR1 is MGHRA and CDR2 YSYEKL. J gave up 5 bases and V 1 base, and 7 bases lay outside the gene matches. The length of the CDR3 is 15 residues. The chain's CDR3 is CASSQGPTGQYGYTF. The CDR3 bases are TGCGCCAGCAGCCAAGGACCGACAGGGCAGTATGGCTACACCTTC.

The chain employs TRBV11-2 and TRBJ1-1; no clear D gene. The CDR3 has 13 amino acids. Germline V gives CDR1 SGHAT, CDR2 FQNNGV. V was shortened by 1 base and J by 1 base, with 4 bases between the two germline ends. This CDR3 reads CASSLGGNTEAFF. DNA for the CDR3: TGTGCCAGCAGCTTAGGAGGGAACACTGAAGCTTTCTTT.

The rearrangement links TRBV18 to TRBJ1-6; 7 bases align to TRBD1. Germline CDR1 is KGHSH and CDR2 is LQKENI. V shed 3 bases, J shed 9 bases, and the junction held 11 bases outside the gene matches. The CDR3 length is 16 residues. CDR3 residues: CASSPSPGQVTSPLHF. The CDR3 DNA sequence: TGTGCCAGCTCACCTTCACCCGGACAGGTGACTTCACCCCTCCACTTT.

The genes are TRBV11-3 and TRBJ2-7; TRBD1 aligns across 7 bases. CDR1 and CDR2 (germline): SGHNT, YENEEA. V shed 3 bases and J 7 bases; nucleotides not matched to a gene: 6. CDR3 length: 13 residues. As DNA, the CDR3 is TGTGCCAGCAGCTTCAGGGGGACGGGTGAGCAGTACTTC. Translating gives CASSFRGTGEQYF.